A single sample is the source of the 17 T cell receptor beta chains below, sequenced in a study of T cell changes during pregnancy in multiple sclerosis (dated by TCRdb to the late 2010s). Libraries came from the immunoSEQ multiplex PCR assay. TCRdb provides this immuneACCESS table in a form limited to in-frame rearrangements. Some clones are lacking; in checked studies, under half of them reflect an unresolved V gene, and why the rest are absent is not known. The sample table lists tens of thousands of clones, 93% of them with a count of one. More than 2% of the sample belongs to the ten largest clones. The material sequenced was peripheral blood, taken in the second trimester of pregnancy. The receptors were gathered from a female donor with multiple sclerosis, enrolled in a pregnancy study.

The table lists this clone with a count of one. The V and J genes are TRBV25-1 and TRBJ2-3, with 9 bases fitting TRBD2. The CDR3 runs to 16 residues. CDR1 and CDR2 (germline): MGHDK, SYGVNS. With 1 base clipped from V and 2 bases from J, the junction kept 4 bases outside the gene matches. The CDR3 DNA reads as TGTGCCAGCAGTGAATTTGCTAGCGGGGACACAGATACGCAGTATTTT. Translating gives CASSEFASGDTDTQYF.

The chain has TRBV10-3 and TRBJ2-3, with a tentative D call TRBD1 (5 bases). Trimming cost V 2 bases and J 5 bases, with 8 bases left between them. CDR1 and CDR2 from the germline V gene are ENHRY and SYGVKD. The CDR3 totals 13 residues. CDR3 in amino acids: CAISEHRKDTQYF. CDR3 DNA sequence: TGTGCCATCAGTGAGCACAGGAAAGATACGCAGTATTTT.

The V and J genes are TRBV2 and TRBJ2-5, with 8 bases lining up with TRBD2. This CDR3 has 15 amino acids. Trimming cost V 4 bases and J 5 bases; bases outside gene matches: 9. The germline gives CDR1 SNHLY, CDR2 FYNNEI. The CDR3 DNA sequence: TGTGCCAGCAGTGCGGCGGGGGGCGACCGGGAGACCCAGTACTTC. Its protein product is CASSAAGGDRETQYF.

The chain joins TRBV19 to TRBJ1-4; 7 bases are a match to TRBD1. CDR1 is LNHDA and CDR2 is SQIVND in the germline V gene (reference sequence). Germline trimming cut 2 bases from V and 5 bases from J; bases unmatched to any gene: 5. The CDR3 extends over 15 amino acids. The CDR3 sequence is CASSIPGGRNEKLFF. CDR3 nucleotides: TGTGCCAGTAGTATACCAGGGGGGAGAAATGAAAAACTGTTTTTT.

This clone appeared a single time. The chain carries TRBV29-1 and TRBJ1-4; 8 nucleotides line up with TRBD1. The V segment lost 7 bases and the J segment 7 bases; nucleotides outside the gene matches: 11. In germline, CDR1 is SQVTM, CDR2 ANQGSEA. This CDR3 comprises 14 residues. CDR3 nucleotides: TGCAGCGCCTCGTCTACAGGGGGGGTTGAAAAACTGTTTTTT. Translation gives CSASSTGGVEKLFF. Full variable domain (missing parts from reference TRBV29-1 and TRBJ1-4): SAVISQKPSRDICQRGTSLTIQCQVDSQVTMMFWYRQQPGQSLTLIATANQGSEATYESGFVIDKFPISRPNLTFSTLTVSNMSPEDSSIYLCSASSTGGVEKLFFGSGTQLSVL.

J is TRBJ1-2 and V is TRBV19; 7 nucleotides align to TRBD1. CDR1 is LNHDA, CDR2 SQIVND, per germline (reference sequence). V shed 9 bases and J 4 bases; nucleotides not matched to a gene: 8. This CDR3 is built from 13 residues. The CDR3 DNA reads as TGTGCCAGCCAGTCCACAGGGGCCTATGGCTACACCTTC. It encodes CASQSTGAYGYTF.

This CDR3 reads CASSPRDRGRSYGYTF. CDR3 bases: TGTGCCAGCAGTCCCCGGGACAGGGGGCGAAGCTATGGCTACACCTTC. The J gene is TRBJ1-2, the V gene TRBV27, with TRBD1 matching over 12 bases. The germline V gene encodes CDR1 MNHEY and CDR2 SMNVEV (reference sequence). V was clipped by 5 bases and J by 4 bases; unmatched bases: 8. The CDR3 is 16 residues long.

The rearrangement joins TRBV6-6 to TRBJ1-3; D gene ambiguous. In germline, CDR1 is MNHNY, CDR2 SVGAGI (reference sequence). There are 13 residues in the CDR3. Trimming took 11 bases from V and 0 from J, leaving 11 bases between them. Here the CDR3 reads CALGEASGNTIYF. The CDR3 DNA sequence: TGTGCCCTTGGTGAGGCCTCTGGAAACACCATATATTTT.

The genes are TRBV15 and TRBJ1-3; D perhaps matches TRBD1 (5 bases). CDR1 and CDR2 from the germline V gene are LNHNV and YYDKDF (reference sequence). The CDR3 extends over 14 amino acids. V was pared by 8 bases and J by 0 bases, with 11 bases between. The CDR3 reads CATGRGSSGNTIYF. CDR3 in DNA: TGTGCCACCGGGAGGGGCTCCTCTGGAAACACCATATATTTT.

The chain uses TRBV2 and TRBJ1-1; D is uncertain. This CDR3 comprises 12 residues. The germline V gene encodes CDR1 SNHLY and CDR2 FYNNEI. With 7 bases removed from V and 7 bases from J, the gap between germline ends came to 13 bases. CDR3 in amino acids: CASTGGAFEAFF. CDR3 sequence (DNA): TGTGCCAGCACCGGAGGAGCCTTTGAAGCTTTCTTT.

The rearrangement uses TRBV10-3 and TRBJ1-2; 7 nucleotides match TRBD1. Germline assignment: CDR1 ENHRY and CDR2 SYGVKD. The trim removed 6 bases at V and 8 bases at J, leaving 12 bases unmatched. This CDR3 comprises 14 residues. CDR3 sequence: CAIRSTGAGEGYTF. The CDR3 DNA follows: TGTGCCATCAGGAGCACAGGGGCCGGCGAGGGCTACACCTTC.

V gene TRBV28 combines with J gene TRBJ1-5, with 8 bases fitting TRBD1. The V gene's germline CDR1 is MDHEN and CDR2 SYDVKM. The CDR3 length is 14 residues. Losses at the gene ends were 6 bases for V and 2 bases for J; bases not matched to a gene: 3. This CDR3 is CASRNRGGNQPQHF. CDR3 in DNA: TGTGCCAGCAGGAACAGGGGGGGCAATCAGCCCCAGCATTTT.

The rearrangement joins TRBV30 to TRBJ2-1; 13 bases are a match to TRBD2. CDR3 length: 18 residues. CDR1 is GTSNPN and CDR2 is SVGIG in the germline V gene (reference sequence). The V gene end was trimmed by 4 bases and the J gene end by 0 bases; junction bases not matched to a gene: 9. CDR3 region: CAWKKLAGGASSYNEQFF. CDR3 sequence (DNA): TGTGCCTGGAAGAAACTAGCGGGGGGGGCTAGCTCCTACAATGAGCAGTTCTTC.

The V call is TRBV7-9, the J call TRBJ2-7; D perhaps matches TRBD1 (6 bases). V was shortened by 3 bases and J by 2 bases, with 11 bases between the two germline ends. Germline CDR1 reads SEHNR; CDR2 reads FQNEAQ (reference sequence). The CDR3 extends over 14 amino acids. The CDR3: CASSLNRETYEQYF. The DNA of the CDR3 is TGTGCCAGCAGCTTGAACAGGGAGACCTACGAGCAGTACTTC.

V and J are TRBV28 and TRBJ1-5; possibly TRBD1 for D (5 bases). Germline lookup yields CDR1 MDHEN and CDR2 SYDVKM. Trimming cost V 7 bases and J 7 bases, with 11 bases left between them. This CDR3 region has 12 residues. The DNA for the CDR3 is TGTGCCAGCACCGCGGGGGACCAGCCCCAGCATTTT. Translating it yields CASTAGDQPQHF.

The chain recombines TRBV5-6 with TRBJ2-4, with a weak D call TRBD1 (6 bases). V was cut by 0 bases and J by 4 bases, with 8 bases left in between. This CDR3 is built from 14 residues. CDR1 SGHDT and CDR2 YYEEEE come from the germline V gene. The CDR3 DNA follows: TGTGCCAGCAGCTTGGAGACAGGAAAAAACATTCAGTACTTC. It specifies CASSLETGKNIQYF.

The V gene is TRBV27, the J gene TRBJ2-1; 8 bases fit TRBD1. Germline CDR1 is MNHEY and CDR2 is SMNVEV (reference sequence). The V and J ends lost 7 bases and 0 bases, in that order; junction bases with no gene match: 5. The CDR3 runs 15 residues. The CDR3 sequence: CASTNDRGSYNEQFF. The CDR3 DNA sequence: TGTGCCAGCACCAACGACAGGGGCTCCTACAATGAGCAGTTCTTC.